The 14 T cell receptor beta chains given below trace back to one sample, sequenced in a study of vaccination and CD4 T cells after COVID-19. What these receptors recognize is not known. An Oncomine TCR Beta short-read assay was used to sequence the DNA from cultured CD4+ T cells. TCRdb re-called the PCR reads with MiXCR, one entry per CDR3 protein. The sample has 9,500 to 15,000 distinct CDR3 sequences, approximately 50% seen once; the top ten hold around 21%. The treatment here: approximately nine-day PBMC culture with coronavirus spike peptide pools or control peptides (ViraFEST assay). The sequenced material came from CD4+ T cells from blood, cultured in vitro. Receptors were obtained from a human donor who had recovered from COVID-19.

The chain couples TRBV30 to TRBJ1-1; possibly TRBD1 for D (6 bases). From germline, CDR1 is GTSNPN and CDR2 SVGIG (reference sequence). The CDR3 covers 15 residues. Trimming took 5 bases from V and 1 from J, leaving 17 bases between them. Here the CDR3 DNA reads TGTGCCTGGGTTGGAGTCGGGGGCCCGAACACTGAAGCTTTCTTT. Its protein product is CAWVGVGGPNTEAFF.

The V call is TRBV4-2, the J call TRBJ2-2; TRBD2 agrees at 7 bases. After removal of 4 bases from V and 7 bases from J, the junction contained 9 bases not matched to a gene. CDR3 length: 15 amino acids. Germline assignment: CDR1 LGHNA and CDR2 YNFKEQ. In DNA, the CDR3 is TGTGCCAGCAGCCCTCGGGGAGGGCTGGGCGGGGAGCTGTTTTTT. This encodes CASSPRGGLGGELFF.

V gene TRBV20-1 combines with J gene TRBJ2-5, with D possibly TRBD2 on 5 matching bases. CDR1 is DFQATT, CDR2 SNEGSKA, per germline (reference sequence). The CDR3 sequence is 16 residues long. V was clipped by 3 bases and J by 5 bases, with 22 bases between them. CDR3: CSARGLRGLLEETQYF. CDR3 nucleotides: TGCAGTGCTAGGGGTTTGCGAGGGTTATTGGAGGAGACCCAGTACTTC.

V and J are TRBV10-2 and TRBJ2-5; D is unresolved. Per the germline V gene, CDR1 is WSHSY and CDR2 is SAAADI. This CDR3 region has 13 residues. Between the trimmed V and J ends, which lost 2 bases and 5 bases, there was a span of 9 bases. The CDR3 region is CASSEGRSETQYF. CDR3 in DNA: TGCGCCAGCAGTGAGGGCCGCTCGGAGACCCAGTACTTC.

This clonotype was detected only a few times. This rearrangement joins TRBV7-9 to TRBJ2-2, with D uncertain. Per the germline V gene, CDR1 is SEHNR and CDR2 is FQNEAQ (reference sequence). V lost 2 bases, J lost 4 bases, and 5 bases lay in between. This CDR3 contains 13 residues. CDR3 DNA: TGTGCCAGCAGCTTACCAGGCACCGGGGAGCTGTTTTTT. As protein: CASSLPGTGELFF.

There are a few counts of this clonotype. The chain combines TRBV4-1 with TRBJ1-1; D not certain. Deletions cut 0 bases from V and 5 bases from J, with 16 bases between. From germline, CDR1 is MGHRA and CDR2 YSYEKL. This CDR3 region has 16 residues. CDR3 amino acids: CASSQEHTRLGTEAFF. The CDR3 nucleotides read TGCGCCAGCAGCCAAGAGCACACCAGGCTGGGAACTGAAGCTTTCTTT.

V usage is TRBV7-2 and J usage is TRBJ2-7; the match to TRBD1 covers 9 bases. This CDR3 has 15 residues. Germline CDR1 reads SGHTA; CDR2 reads FQGNSA. Trimming took 1 base from V and 7 from J; bases not matched to a gene: 8. CDR3: CASSLVWGQGGEQYF. CDR3 DNA sequence: TGTGCCAGCAGCTTAGTTTGGGGACAGGGCGGGGAGCAGTACTTC.

The chain couples TRBV14 to TRBJ2-2, with 10 positions matching TRBD1. CDR3 length: 14 amino acids. V trimming: 3 bases; J trimming: 5 bases; junction bases outside the gene matches: 0. In germline, CDR1 is SGHDN, CDR2 FVKESK. CDR3 bases: TGTGCCAGCAGCCAGGGACAGGGGACCGGGGAGCTGTTTTTT. Translating gives CASSQGQGTGELFF. Variable domain in full (rest from reference TRBV14 and TRBJ2-2): EAGVTQFPSHSVIEKGQTVTLRCDPISGHDNLYWYRRVMGKEIKFLLHFVKESKQDESGMPNNRFLAERTGGTYSTLKVQPAELEDSGVYFCASSQGQGTGELFFGEGSRLTVL.

The gene calls are TRBV27 and TRBJ2-2, with a tentative D call TRBD1 (6 bases). The CDR3 is 13 residues long. Trimming removed 5 bases from V and 7 bases from J, with 11 bases in between. Germline CDR1 reads MNHEY; CDR2 reads SMNVEV (reference sequence). The chain's CDR3 is CASSRAGVGELFF. The CDR3 DNA is TGTGCCAGCAGTCGAGCAGGGGTCGGGGAGCTGTTTTTT.

This clonotype was seen a handful of times. The chain links TRBV19 to TRBJ2-3, with TRBD2 matching over 12 bases. Trimming cost V 4 bases and J 4 bases; bases outside gene matches: 9. Germline V CDR1 and CDR2: LNHDA, SQIVND (reference sequence). There are 17 residues in the CDR3. The CDR3 DNA sequence: TGTGCCAGTAGTAAGGGTTCGACTAGCGGGAGCCCAGATACGCAGTATTTT. Encoded protein: CASSKGSTSGSPDTQYF.

V is TRBV20-1 and J is TRBJ1-2; no firm D call. Trimming removed 6 bases from V and 4 bases from J, with 12 bases in between. Per germline, CDR1 DFQATT and CDR2 SNEGSKA (reference sequence). The CDR3 is made up of 12 amino acids. The CDR3: CSASSESYGYTF. The DNA of the CDR3 is TGCAGTGCCAGCAGTGAAAGCTATGGCTACACCTTC.

This rearrangement joins TRBV5-1 to TRBJ2-7; 9 bases fit TRBD2. The J segment lost 6 bases and the V segment lost 0 bases, leaving 16 bases of the junction unmatched. CDR3 length: 18 amino acids. Germline-derived CDR1 and CDR2 are SGHRS and YFSETQ. CDR3 DNA: TGCGCCAGCAGCTTGGCTGGTAGCGGGAGTTCAGTCGTTCGCGAGCAGTACTTC. Protein product: CASSLAGSGSSVVREQYF.

This clonotype was found a few times. This chain links TRBV28 with TRBJ2-7; TRBD2 matches 10 bases. This CDR3 has 18 residues. Germline V gives CDR1 MDHEN, CDR2 SYDVKM. V was pared by 7 bases and J by 3 bases, with 18 bases of the junction left unmatched. In DNA form, the CDR3 reads TGTGCCAGCAAAAAAGCCCCCGCTAGCGGGAGAAAGGGCTACGAGCAGTACTTC. Its translation is CASKKAPASGRKGYEQYF.

This clonotype showed up just a few times. This sequence joins TRBV20-1 and TRBJ2-5; 10 bases are shared with TRBD1. V was clipped by 0 bases and J by 3 bases; unmatched bases: 7. The CDR3 sequence is 16 residues long. From germline, CDR1 is DFQATT and CDR2 SNEGSKA (reference sequence). CDR3 amino acids: CSARDRGTGVKETQYF. In nucleotides, the CDR3 is TGCAGTGCTAGAGATCGGGGGACAGGGGTGAAAGAGACCCAGTACTTC.